This TCR beta chain stems from a study of shared T cell receptors in the human thymus. The germline V gene encodes CDR1 GTSNPN and CDR2 SVGIG (reference sequence). Deletions cut 4 bases from V and 4 bases from J, with 9 bases between. The CDR3 consists of 12 residues. Clones were read by immunoSEQ multiplex PCR, and TCRdb kept only the in-frame ones, dropping some. The sample carries a few hundred thousand clones, approximately 95% recorded once. This chain connects TRBV30 to TRBJ2-3, with D unclear. The sample taken for sequencing was thymocytes. The clonotype was recovered from a human donor. The chain's CDR3 is CAWMRWADTQYF. In DNA, the CDR3 is TGTGCCTGGATGCGGTGGGCAGATACGCAGTATTTT. Combining the CDR3 with reference TRBV30 and TRBJ2-3 gives the whole variable domain SQTIHQWPATLVQPVGSPLSLECTVEGTSNPNLYWYRQAAGRGLQLLFYSVGIGQISSEVPQNLSASRPQDRQFILSSKKLLLSDSGFYLCAWMRWADTQYFGPGTRLTVL.